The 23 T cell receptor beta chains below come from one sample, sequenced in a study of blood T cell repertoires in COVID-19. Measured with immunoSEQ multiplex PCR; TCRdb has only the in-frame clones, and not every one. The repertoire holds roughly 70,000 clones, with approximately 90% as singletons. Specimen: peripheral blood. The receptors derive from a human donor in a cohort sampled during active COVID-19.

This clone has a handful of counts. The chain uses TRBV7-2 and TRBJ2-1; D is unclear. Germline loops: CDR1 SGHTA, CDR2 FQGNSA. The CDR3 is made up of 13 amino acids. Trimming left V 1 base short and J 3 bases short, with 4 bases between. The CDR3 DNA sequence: TGTGCCAGCAGCTTAGACTACTACAATGAGCAGTTCTTC. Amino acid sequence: CASSLDYYNEQFF.

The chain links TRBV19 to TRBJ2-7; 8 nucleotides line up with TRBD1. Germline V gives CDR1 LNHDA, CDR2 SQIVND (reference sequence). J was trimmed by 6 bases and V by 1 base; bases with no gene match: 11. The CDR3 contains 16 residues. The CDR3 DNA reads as TGTGCCAGTAGTATAGGCCCGACAGGGGTCGGACGCGAGCAGTACGTC. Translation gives CASSIGPTGVGREQYV.

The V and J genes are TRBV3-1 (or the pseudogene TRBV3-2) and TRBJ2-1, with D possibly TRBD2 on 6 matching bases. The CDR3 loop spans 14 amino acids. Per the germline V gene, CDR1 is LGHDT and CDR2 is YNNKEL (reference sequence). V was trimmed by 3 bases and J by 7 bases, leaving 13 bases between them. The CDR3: CASSQSGSGNEQFF. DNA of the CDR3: TGTGCCAGCAGCCAGTCGGGCAGCGGGAATGAGCAGTTCTTC.

Here the CDR3 reads CASSQDSPRDTQYF. The CDR3 coding sequence is TGTGCCAGCAGCCAAGATAGTCCGAGAGATACGCAGTATTTT. This chain uses TRBV4-2 with TRBJ2-3; D is ambiguous. CDR3 length: 14 amino acids. Germline V gene data show CDR1 as LGHNA and CDR2 as YNFKEQ. Trimming took 0 bases from V and 5 from J, leaving 9 bases between them.

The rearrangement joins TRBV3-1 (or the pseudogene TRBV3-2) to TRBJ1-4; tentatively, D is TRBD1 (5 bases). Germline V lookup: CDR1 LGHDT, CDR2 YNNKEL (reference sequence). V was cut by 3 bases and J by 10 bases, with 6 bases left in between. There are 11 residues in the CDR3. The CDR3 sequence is CASSHDRKLFF. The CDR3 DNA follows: TGTGCCAGCAGCCACGACAGAAAACTGTTTTTT.

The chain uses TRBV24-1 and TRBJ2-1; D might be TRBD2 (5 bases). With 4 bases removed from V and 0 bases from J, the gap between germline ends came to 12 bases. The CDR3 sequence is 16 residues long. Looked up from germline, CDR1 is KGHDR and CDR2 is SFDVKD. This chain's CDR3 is CATSDPSGLSYNEQFF. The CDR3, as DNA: TGTGCCACCAGTGACCCCAGCGGACTCTCCTACAATGAGCAGTTCTTC.

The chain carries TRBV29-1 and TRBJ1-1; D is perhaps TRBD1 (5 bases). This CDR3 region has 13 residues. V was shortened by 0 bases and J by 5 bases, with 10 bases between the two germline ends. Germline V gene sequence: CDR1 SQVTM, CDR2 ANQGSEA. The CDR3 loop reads CSVEETGGTEAFF. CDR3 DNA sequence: TGCAGCGTTGAAGAGACGGGGGGAACTGAAGCTTTCTTT.

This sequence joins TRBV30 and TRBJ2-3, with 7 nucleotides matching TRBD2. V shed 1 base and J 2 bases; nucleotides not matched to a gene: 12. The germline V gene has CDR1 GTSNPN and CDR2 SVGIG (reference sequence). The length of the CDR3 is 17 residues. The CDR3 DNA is TGTGCCTGGAGTGCGCAACCAGGCGGGAGAGCCACAGATACGCAGTATTTT. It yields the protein CAWSAQPGGRATDTQYF.

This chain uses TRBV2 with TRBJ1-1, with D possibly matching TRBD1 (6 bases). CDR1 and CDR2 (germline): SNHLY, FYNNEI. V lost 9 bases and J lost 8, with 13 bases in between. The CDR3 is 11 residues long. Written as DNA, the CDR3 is TGTGCCAGTGTACAGGGAGGGGAAGCTTTCTTT. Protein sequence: CASVQGGEAFF.

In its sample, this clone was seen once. The CDR3 here is CASSYGLQGPKGTQYF. CDR3 bases: TGTGCCAGCAGTTACGGGTTACAGGGGCCAAAGGGGACCCAGTACTTC. V is TRBV6-6 and J is TRBJ2-5; 7 nucleotides line up with TRBD1. The CDR3 covers 16 residues. With 2 bases clipped from V and 7 bases from J, the junction kept 13 bases outside the gene matches. Looked up from germline, CDR1 is MNHNY and CDR2 is SVGAGI (reference sequence).

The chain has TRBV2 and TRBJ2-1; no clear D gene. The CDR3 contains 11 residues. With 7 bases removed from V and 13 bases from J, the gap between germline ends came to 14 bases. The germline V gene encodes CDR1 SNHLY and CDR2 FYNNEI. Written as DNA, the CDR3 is TGTGCCAGCACCACTCTTGTCGTACAGTTCTTC. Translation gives CASTTLVVQFF. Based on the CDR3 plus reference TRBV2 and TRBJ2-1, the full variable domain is EPEVTQTPSHQVTQMGQEVILRCVPISNHLYFYWYRQILGQKVEFLVSFYNNEISEKSEIFDDQFSVERPDGSNFTLKIRSTKLEDSAMYFCASTTLVVQFFGPGTRLTVL.

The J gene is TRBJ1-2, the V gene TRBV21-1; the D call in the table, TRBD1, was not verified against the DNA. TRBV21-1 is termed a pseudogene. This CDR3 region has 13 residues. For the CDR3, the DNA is TGTGCCAGCAGGGGGACAGGGCCCTGTGGCTACACCTTC. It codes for CASRGTGPCGYTF.

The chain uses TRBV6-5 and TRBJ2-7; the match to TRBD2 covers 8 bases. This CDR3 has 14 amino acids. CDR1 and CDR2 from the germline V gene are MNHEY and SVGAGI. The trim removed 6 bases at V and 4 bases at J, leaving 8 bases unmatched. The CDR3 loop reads CASRTGTSWYEQYF. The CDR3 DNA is TGTGCCAGCAGGACCGGGACTAGTTGGTACGAGCAGTACTTC.

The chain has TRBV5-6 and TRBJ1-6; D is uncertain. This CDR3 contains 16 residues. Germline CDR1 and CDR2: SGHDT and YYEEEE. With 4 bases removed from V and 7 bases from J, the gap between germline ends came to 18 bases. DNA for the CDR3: TGTGCCAGCAGCAATTATCAACCAGGAAGAAATTCACCCCTCCACTTT. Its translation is CASSNYQPGRNSPLHF.

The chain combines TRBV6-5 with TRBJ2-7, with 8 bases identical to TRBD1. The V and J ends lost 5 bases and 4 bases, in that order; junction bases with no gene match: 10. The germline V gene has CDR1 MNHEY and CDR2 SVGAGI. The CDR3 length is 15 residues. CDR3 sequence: CASSPNRGNYYEQYV. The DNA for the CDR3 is TGTGCCAGCAGTCCGAACAGGGGGAATTATTACGAGCAGTACGTC.

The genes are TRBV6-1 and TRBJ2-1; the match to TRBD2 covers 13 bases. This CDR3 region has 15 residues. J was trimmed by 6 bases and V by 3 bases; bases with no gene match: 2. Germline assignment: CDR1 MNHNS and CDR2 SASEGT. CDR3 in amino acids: CASSDGTSGTNEQFF. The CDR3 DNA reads TGTGCCAGCAGTGACGGGACTAGCGGGACCAATGAGCAGTTCTTC.

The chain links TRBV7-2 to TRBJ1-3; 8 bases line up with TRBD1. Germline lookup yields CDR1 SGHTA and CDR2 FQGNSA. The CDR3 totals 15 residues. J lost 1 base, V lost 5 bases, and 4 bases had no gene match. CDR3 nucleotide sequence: TGTGCCAGCAGCATGGACAGGGTTTCTGGAAACACCATATATTTT. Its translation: CASSMDRVSGNTIYF.

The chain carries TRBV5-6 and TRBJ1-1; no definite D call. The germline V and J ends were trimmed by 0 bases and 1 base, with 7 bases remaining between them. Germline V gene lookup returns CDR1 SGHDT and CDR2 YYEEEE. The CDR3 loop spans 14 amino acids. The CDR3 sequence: CASSLAEPNTEAFF. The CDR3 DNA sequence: TGTGCCAGCAGCTTGGCCGAGCCGAACACTGAAGCTTTCTTT.

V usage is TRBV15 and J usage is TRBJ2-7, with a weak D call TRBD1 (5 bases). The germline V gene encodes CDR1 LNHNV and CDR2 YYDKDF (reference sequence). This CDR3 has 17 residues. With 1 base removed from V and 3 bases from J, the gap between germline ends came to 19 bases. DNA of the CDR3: TGTGCCACCAGCAGAGGCTACATTGGGGCCCTCCTCTACGAGCAGTACTTC. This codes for CATSRGYIGALLYEQYF.

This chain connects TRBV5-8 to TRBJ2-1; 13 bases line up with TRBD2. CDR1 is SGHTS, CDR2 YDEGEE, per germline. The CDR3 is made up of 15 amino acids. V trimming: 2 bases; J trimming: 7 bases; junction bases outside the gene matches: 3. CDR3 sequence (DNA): TGTGCCAGCAGCTTTGGGACTAGCGGGAAAAATGAGCAGTTCTTC. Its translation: CASSFGTSGKNEQFF.

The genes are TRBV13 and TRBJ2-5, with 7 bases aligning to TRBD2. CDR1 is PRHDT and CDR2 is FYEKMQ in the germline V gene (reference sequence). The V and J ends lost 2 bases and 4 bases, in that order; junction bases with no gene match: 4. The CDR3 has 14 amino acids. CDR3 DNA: TGTGCCAGCAGCTTAAGGGAGGGCAGAGAGACCCAGTACTTC. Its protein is CASSLREGRETQYF.

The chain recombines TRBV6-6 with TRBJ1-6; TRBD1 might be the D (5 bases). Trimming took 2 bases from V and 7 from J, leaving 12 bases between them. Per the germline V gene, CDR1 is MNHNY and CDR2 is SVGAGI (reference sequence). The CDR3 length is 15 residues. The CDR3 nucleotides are TGTGCCAGCAGTTACGACCGGGGGATCAATTCACCCCTCCACTTT. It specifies CASSYDRGINSPLHF.

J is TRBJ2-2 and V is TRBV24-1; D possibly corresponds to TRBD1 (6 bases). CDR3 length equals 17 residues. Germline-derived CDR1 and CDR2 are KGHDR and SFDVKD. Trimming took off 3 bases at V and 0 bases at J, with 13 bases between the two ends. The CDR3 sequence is CATSDPSRQANTGELFF. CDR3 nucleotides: TGTGCCACCAGTGATCCAAGTCGACAGGCGAACACCGGGGAGCTGTTTTTT.